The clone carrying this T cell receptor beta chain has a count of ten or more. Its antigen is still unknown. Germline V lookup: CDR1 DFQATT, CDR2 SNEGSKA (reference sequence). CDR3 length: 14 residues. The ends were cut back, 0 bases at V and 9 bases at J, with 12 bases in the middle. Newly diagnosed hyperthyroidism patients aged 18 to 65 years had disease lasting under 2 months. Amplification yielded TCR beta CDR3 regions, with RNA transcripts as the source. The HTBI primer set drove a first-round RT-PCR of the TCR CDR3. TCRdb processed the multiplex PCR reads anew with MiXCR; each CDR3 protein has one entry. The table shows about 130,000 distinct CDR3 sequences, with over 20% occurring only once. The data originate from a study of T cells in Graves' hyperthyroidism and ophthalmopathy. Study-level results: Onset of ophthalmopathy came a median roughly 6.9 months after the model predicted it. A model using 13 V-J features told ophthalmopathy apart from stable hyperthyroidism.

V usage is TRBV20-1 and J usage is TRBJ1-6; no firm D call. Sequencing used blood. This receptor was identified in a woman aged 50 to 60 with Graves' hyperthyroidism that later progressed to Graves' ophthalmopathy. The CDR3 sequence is CSARDSKGISPLHF. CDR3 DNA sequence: TGCAGTGCTAGAGATTCCAAGGGCATTTCACCCCTCCACTTT.